The clone carrying this T cell receptor beta chain has only a few counts. Germline V gene data show CDR1 as LGHDT and CDR2 as YNNKEL (reference sequence). The CDR3 sequence is 14 residues long. Deletions cut 3 bases from V and 7 bases from J, with 13 bases between. Method: immunoSEQ multiplex PCR; TCRdb's copy keeps in-frame clones and lacks some. Here the sample spans around 150,000 clones, roughly 84% being singletons. This specimen comes from a study of blood T cell repertoires in COVID-19. The source material was peripheral blood. The genes are TRBV3-1 (or the pseudogene TRBV3-2) and TRBJ1-5; possibly TRBD1 for D (5 bases). This clonotype was obtained from a man under 40 with COVID-19, enrolled during active disease. CDR3 region: CASSQKGRGQPQHF. The DNA for the CDR3 is TGTGCCAGCAGCCAGAAGGGCCGGGGGCAGCCCCAGCATTTT.